The 32 T cell receptor beta chains listed next were all sequenced from one sample in a study of blood T cell repertoires in COVID-19. The protocol was immunoSEQ multiplex PCR, while the TCRdb copy is restricted to in-frame clones and leaves out a portion. This sample has hundreds of thousands of clones, with about 85% found just once. The sample was peripheral blood. The source of these receptors is a human donor in a cohort sampled during active COVID-19.

This chain joins TRBV18 and TRBJ2-1, with 8 bases identical to TRBD2. Looked up from germline, CDR1 is KGHSH and CDR2 is LQKENI. After removal of 2 bases from V and 9 bases from J, the junction contained 12 bases not matched to a gene. This CDR3 is 16 amino acids long. For the CDR3, the DNA is TGTGCCAGCTCACCAGGAGGGACTAGTAGGGATAGTGAGCAGTTCTTC. Its protein product is CASSPGGTSRDSEQFF.

CDR3: CASSSSGQGANQPQHF. In DNA form, the CDR3 reads TGTGCCAGTAGTAGCAGCGGACAGGGGGCAAATCAGCCCCAGCATTTT. The chain is built from TRBV19 and TRBJ1-5; the match to TRBD1 covers 11 bases. Losses at the gene ends were 4 bases for V and 4 bases for J; bases not matched to a gene: 6. Germline CDR1 and CDR2: LNHDA and SQIVND (reference sequence). The length of the CDR3 is 16 residues.

The V call is TRBV6-5, the J call TRBJ2-7; 7 bases match TRBD2. The CDR3 has 12 residues. V dropped 4 bases and J dropped 7; count of bases not matched to a gene: 4. The germline CDR1 and CDR2 sequences are MNHEY and SVGAGI. The CDR3 coding sequence is TGTGCCAGCAGTTCCCCCGGGGGGGAGCAGTACTTC. Translating gives CASSSPGGEQYF.

This clone was seen only once. The V gene is TRBV18, the J gene TRBJ2-7; 8 bases are shared with TRBD1. J gave up 2 bases and V 3 bases, and 3 bases lay outside the gene matches. Germline V lookup: CDR1 KGHSH, CDR2 LQKENI. CDR3 length equals 14 residues. CDR3 nucleotides: TGTGCCAGCTCACCTGGACAGGGACCCTACGAGCAGTACTTC. It encodes CASSPGQGPYEQYF.

The V call is TRBV5-1, the J call TRBJ1-2; D remains ambiguous. CDR3 length: 11 amino acids. V shed 2 bases and J shed 8 bases, with 7 bases lying between them. The V gene's germline CDR1 is SGHRS and CDR2 YFSETQ. This CDR3 is CASSLGVGYTF. The CDR3 region has the DNA TGCGCCAGCAGCTTAGGAGTGGGCTACACCTTC. Filled out from reference TRBV5-1 and TRBJ1-2, the complete variable domain reads KAGVTQTPRYLIKTRGQQVTLSCSPISGHRSVSWYQQTPGQGLQFLFEYFSETQRNKGNFPGRFSGRQFSNSRSEMNVSTLELGDSALYLCASSLGVGYTFGSGTRLTVV.

V and J are TRBV24-1 and TRBJ1-1, with 7 nucleotides matching TRBD1. The CDR3 loop spans 13 amino acids. The germline V gene has CDR1 KGHDR and CDR2 SFDVKD. V lost 5 bases to trimming and J lost 4 bases; unmatched junction nucleotides: 3. DNA of the CDR3: TGTGCCACCAGTGGATGGGACAGCACTGAAGCTTTCTTT. This gives the protein CATSGWDSTEAFF.

The chain has TRBV4-3 and TRBJ2-1; 7 bases align to TRBD2. The germline V gene has CDR1 LGHNA and CDR2 YSLEER. The J segment lost 4 bases and the V segment lost 4 bases, leaving 13 bases of the junction unmatched. The CDR3 runs to 17 residues. CDR3 bases: TGCGCCAGCAGCCCCGGGAGCGGGACCCGCTATTACAATGAGCAGTTCTTC. This encodes CASSPGSGTRYYNEQFF.

V usage is TRBV6-5 and J usage is TRBJ2-7, with 9 bases matching TRBD2. Unmatched junction bases numbered 4, after V lost 8 bases and J lost 2 bases. In germline, CDR1 is MNHEY, CDR2 SVGAGI. There are 13 residues in the CDR3. CDR3: CASGVAGAYEQYF. Written as DNA, the CDR3 is TGTGCCAGCGGGGTAGCGGGAGCCTACGAGCAGTACTTC.

The V and J genes are TRBV4-2 and TRBJ2-3; TRBD2 aligns across 8 bases. J was trimmed by 7 bases and V by 2 bases; bases with no gene match: 5. The CDR3 runs 14 residues. Germline V gene data show CDR1 as LGHNA and CDR2 as YNFKEQ. Here the CDR3 DNA reads TGTGCCAGCAGCCAACGGGGGGGTATAAATACGCAGTATTTT. Translation: CASSQRGGINTQYF.

This chain joins TRBV28 and TRBJ2-2; 8 nucleotides align to TRBD1. The CDR3 runs to 16 residues. The V gene end was trimmed by 4 bases and the J gene end by 6 bases; junction bases not matched to a gene: 10. CDR1 is MDHEN, CDR2 SYDVKM, per germline. The CDR3 loop is CASSYPYRGVAGELFF. The CDR3 DNA sequence: TGTGCCAGCAGTTATCCATACAGGGGGGTCGCCGGGGAGCTGTTTTTT. Complete variable domain (other parts from reference TRBV28 and TRBJ2-2): DVKVTQSSRYLVKRTGEKVFLECVQDMDHENMFWYRQDPGLGLRLIYFSYDVKMKEKGDIPEGYSVSREKKERFSLILESASTNQTSMYLCASSYPYRGVAGELFFGEGSRLTVL.

The genes are TRBV5-1 and TRBJ2-3, with 7 bases identical to TRBD1. Looked up from germline, CDR1 is SGHRS and CDR2 is YFSETQ. V lost 4 bases, J lost 0 bases, and 5 bases stayed unmatched. This CDR3 comprises 15 residues. The chain's CDR3 is CASSSQGGSTDTQYF. The CDR3 DNA reads TGCGCCAGCAGCAGCCAAGGGGGCAGCACAGATACGCAGTATTTT.

This clone was seen once. The chain links TRBV15 to TRBJ1-2; D unresolved. Germline loops: CDR1 LNHNV, CDR2 YYDKDF (reference sequence). Trimming removed 0 bases from V and 0 bases from J, with 14 bases in between. This CDR3 has 17 residues. In DNA, the CDR3 is TGTGCCACCAGCAGAGATTATCCGGGATCCGCTAACTATGGCTACACCTTC. Translated, it gives CATSRDYPGSANYGYTF.

The genes are TRBV6-1 and TRBJ2-6, with TRBD1 as a possible D gene (6 bases). Trimming removed 2 bases from V and 2 bases from J, with 16 bases in between. The CDR3 is 18 amino acids. The germline gives CDR1 MNHNS, CDR2 SASEGT. The CDR3: CASSESGARGTGANVLTF. As DNA, the CDR3 is TGTGCCAGCAGTGAATCAGGGGCTAGGGGAACTGGGGCCAACGTCCTGACTTTC.

This sequence joins TRBV9 and TRBJ2-7; 8 nucleotides agree with TRBD2. V was clipped by 4 bases and J by 4 bases; unmatched bases: 10. Germline V lookup: CDR1 SGDLS, CDR2 YYNGEE. The CDR3 is made up of 15 amino acids. This CDR3 reads CASSPQNLAGYEQYF. The CDR3 nucleotides are TGTGCCAGCAGCCCCCAAAACCTAGCGGGTTACGAGCAGTACTTC.

The J gene is TRBJ2-3, the V gene TRBV7-2; D is unclear. The CDR3 has 14 amino acids. The V gene's germline CDR1 is SGHTA and CDR2 FQGNSA. V was pared by 4 bases and J by 3 bases, with 11 bases between. The CDR3 protein is CASSSRRRTDTQYF. CDR3 nucleotides: TGTGCCAGCAGCTCTCGGAGACGGACAGATACGCAGTATTTT.

J is TRBJ2-7 and V is TRBV30; 14 nucleotides match TRBD2. Germline V gene sequence: CDR1 GTSNPN, CDR2 SVGIG (reference sequence). The trim removed 2 bases at V and 5 bases at J, leaving 2 bases unmatched. The CDR3 contains 14 residues. CDR3 residues: CAWSRGLAGDEQYF. Written as DNA, the CDR3 is TGTGCCTGGAGTCGGGGACTAGCGGGAGACGAGCAGTACTTC.

The chain carries TRBV5-8 and TRBJ1-2; unclear D gene. The germline gives CDR1 SGHTS, CDR2 YDEGEE. The germline V and J ends were trimmed by 2 bases and 10 bases, with 12 bases remaining between them. The CDR3 spans 12 residues. As DNA, the CDR3 is TGTGCCAGCAGCTTCCAGGCGGGTTACTACACCTTC. Amino acid sequence: CASSFQAGYYTF.

This chain connects TRBV27 to TRBJ1-2; tentatively, D is TRBD1 (6 bases). V lost 8 bases and J lost 0, with 10 bases in between. Germline V CDR1 and CDR2: MNHEY, SMNVEV (reference sequence). The CDR3 sequence is 13 residues long. The DNA of the CDR3 is TGTGCCAGCGGACGGACAGCTAACTATGGCTACACCTTC. Protein product: CASGRTANYGYTF.

The chain has TRBV18 and TRBJ1-1; a possible D gene is TRBD1 (6 bases). The CDR3 sequence is 15 residues long. V lost 3 bases and J 2 bases, leaving 13 bases between the germline ends. Germline CDR1 is KGHSH and CDR2 is LQKENI. DNA for the CDR3: TGTGCCAGCTCACCCGGCGGACAGCTTAACACTGAAGCTTTCTTT. Encoded protein: CASSPGGQLNTEAFF. The full variable domain, in which reference TRBV18 and TRBJ1-1 provide the parts outside the CDR3, is NAGVMQNPRHLVRRRGQEARLRCSPMKGHSHVYWYRQLPEEGLKFMVYLQKENIIDESGMPKERFSAEFPKEGPSILRIQQVVRGDSAAYFCASSPGGQLNTEAFFGQGTRLTVV.

The chain has TRBV7-2 and TRBJ1-2; TRBD1 aligns across 10 bases. Per germline, CDR1 SGHTA and CDR2 FQGNSA. Losses at the gene ends were 5 bases for V and 10 bases for J; bases not matched to a gene: 10. This CDR3 contains 14 residues. This CDR3 is CASSNGRTGGDYTF. The CDR3, as DNA: TGTGCCAGCAGCAATGGCCGGACAGGGGGAGACTACACCTTC.

The V and J genes are TRBV2 and TRBJ2-7, with D possibly TRBD1 on 6 matching bases. CDR1 and CDR2 (germline): SNHLY, FYNNEI. Trimming took off 7 bases at V and 3 bases at J, with 16 bases between the two ends. The CDR3 runs to 14 residues. The DNA for the CDR3 is TGTGCCAGCAAGGACAGAGCCGTCAACTACGAGCAGTACTTC. This sequence encodes CASKDRAVNYEQYF.

The chain uses TRBV3-1 (or the pseudogene TRBV3-2) and TRBJ1-2; D perhaps matches TRBD1 (5 bases). CDR1 and CDR2 (germline): LGHDT, YNNKEL (reference sequence). This CDR3 has 15 residues. With 3 bases removed from V and 8 bases from J, the gap between germline ends came to 19 bases. The CDR3: CASSQQALTGVGYTF. The CDR3, as DNA: TGTGCCAGCAGCCAGCAAGCCCTGACGGGGGTAGGCTACACCTTC.

This chain joins TRBV4-3 and TRBJ2-2, with TRBD1 identical over 10 bases. Germline-derived CDR1 and CDR2 are LGHNA and YSLEER. CDR3 length: 14 residues. Trimming at V came to 7 bases and at J to 7 bases, leaving 6 bases not matched to a gene. CDR3 amino acids: CASKPGQGFGELFF. The CDR3 DNA is TGCGCCAGCAAGCCGGGACAGGGGTTCGGGGAGCTGTTTTTT.

This clone was counted only a few times. The rearrangement joins TRBV3-1 (or the pseudogene TRBV3-2) to TRBJ1-6, with D perhaps TRBD1 (6 bases). The CDR3 runs to 11 residues. V lost 1 base and J 19 bases, leaving 11 bases between the germline ends. Germline CDR1 reads LGHDT; CDR2 reads YNNKEL (reference sequence). Here the CDR3 reads CASSQAADRHF. CDR3 DNA: TGTGCCAGCAGCCAAGCGGCAGACAGGCACTTT.

The chain is built from TRBV18 and TRBJ2-3; 9 nucleotides match TRBD1. This CDR3 is built from 16 residues. The trim removed 0 bases at V and 3 bases at J, leaving 4 bases unmatched. Germline assignment: CDR1 KGHSH and CDR2 LQKENI. The CDR3 bases are TGTGCCAGCTCACCACCTAGGACAGGGGTGACAGATACGCAGTATTTT. As protein: CASSPPRTGVTDTQYF.

V gene TRBV12-2 combines with J gene TRBJ2-1; no DNA check was done on the table's D call, TRBD2. TRBV12-2 is a known pseudogene. This CDR3 comprises 17 residues. The CDR3 spells CASRLGEREEPYNEQFF. The DNA of the CDR3 is TGTGCAAGTCGCTTAGGAGAGCGGGAGGAACCTTACAATGAGCAGTTCTTC.

This chain links TRBV28 with TRBJ1-2; perhaps TRBD1 as D (6 bases). V lost 3 bases, J lost 8 bases, and 13 bases lay in between. The CDR3 consists of 13 residues. Germline V gives CDR1 MDHEN, CDR2 SYDVKM. CDR3 DNA: TGTGCCAGCAGTTTTGGGGGCGCGGTGGGCTACACCTTC. Translated, it gives CASSFGGAVGYTF.

The chain couples TRBV6-5 to TRBJ2-1; TRBD2 matches at 8 bases. Germline CDR1 and CDR2: MNHEY and SVGAGI. The CDR3 covers 15 residues. With V trimmed by 6 bases and J by 6 bases, 10 bases remained unmatched. The CDR3 region has the DNA TGTGCCAGCAGCCAAGCGGGAGCGCTTCTCAATGAGCAGTTCTTC. It is translated as CASSQAGALLNEQFF.

The V and J genes are TRBV10-3 and TRBJ1-1; the match to TRBD1 covers 7 bases. Germline V lookup: CDR1 ENHRY, CDR2 SYGVKD. The CDR3 runs to 14 residues. V lost 6 bases to trimming and J lost 1 base; unmatched junction nucleotides: 5. In nucleotides, the CDR3 is TGTGCCATCAGCCTCGGGACAGCGAACACTGAAGCTTTCTTT. Translation gives CAISLGTANTEAFF.

The chain is built from TRBV29-1 and TRBJ2-7; TRBD2 matches at 8 bases. CDR3 length equals 13 residues. The V and J ends lost 4 bases and 4 bases, in that order; junction bases with no gene match: 6. Germline V gene data show CDR1 as SQVTM and CDR2 as ANQGSEA. As DNA, the CDR3 is TGCAGCGTTGCCTTAGCGGGAATGTACGAGCAGTACTTC. Its translation is CSVALAGMYEQYF.

This clone has a single count. The V call is TRBV27, the J call TRBJ2-2; D uncertain. V was cut by 6 bases and J by 0 bases, with 11 bases left in between. The CDR3 spans 15 residues. CDR1 is MNHEY, CDR2 SMNVEV, per germline (reference sequence). The CDR3 protein is CASSPLIANTGELFF. CDR3 in DNA: TGTGCCAGCAGCCCCCTAATCGCGAACACCGGGGAGCTGTTTTTT.

This clone was recorded once. The rearrangement links TRBV7-2 to TRBJ2-1; 13 nucleotides line up with TRBD2. The V gene's germline CDR1 is SGHTA and CDR2 FQGNSA. J was trimmed by 9 bases and V by 5 bases; bases with no gene match: 13. The CDR3 contains 17 residues. The CDR3 loop is CASSPRTSGRAGSEQFF. The CDR3, as DNA: TGTGCCAGCAGCCCCCGTACTAGCGGGAGGGCCGGCAGTGAGCAGTTCTTC.